This is a list of T cell receptor beta chains from one sample in a study of glioma-infiltrating T cells. TCRdb redid the calling of the multiplex PCR reads with MiXCR, one entry per CDR3 protein. Altogether approximately 120,000 distinct CDR3 sequences are present, roughly 24% being singletons, with the ten largest covering about 15%. Sequencing was done on a sample of glioma tissue, nonneoplastic brain tissue, or PBMCs (not recorded which). The receptors stem from a human donor with low-grade glioma or glioblastoma, undergoing nonglioma brain surgery, or in good health (not recorded which). Both conserved end residues are trimmed from each CDR3. A D gene is named only where the DNA matches it firmly.

v_call	j_call	d_call	cdr3_aa
TRBV29-1	TRBJ2-2	.	SVEPPNTGELF
TRBV18	TRBJ1-5	TRBD1	ASSWTGTSNQPQH
TRBV6-2/TRBV6-3	TRBJ1-1	.	VSSPNDKNTEAF
TRBV6-1	TRBJ2-7	.	ASSRDMGAGSYEQY
TRBV6-2/TRBV6-3	TRBJ2-7	.	ASSYHVADSYEQY
TRBV20-1	TRBJ1-1	.	SPGGAGTNTEAF
TRBV5-5	TRBJ2-7	TRBD1	ASSSTGDEQY
TRBV7-9	TRBJ1-3	TRBD1	ASRSRDRVNTGNTIY
TRBV7-9	TRBJ1-5	.	ASSLESVRQPQH
TRBV7-2	TRBJ2-3	.	ASSREGSGVGTDTQY
TRBV2	TRBJ1-1	.	ASLEANTEAF
TRBV29-1	TRBJ2-3	.	GVEDRSASRSLYTQY
TRBV6-1	TRBJ2-2	.	ASSEDEASGGELF
TRBV11-2	TRBJ2-7	.	ASSFARGHYEQY
TRBV2	TRBJ2-5	TRBD1	ASSVTGEGTQY
TRBV6-1	TRBJ2-7	TRBD2	ASSGTSGRLNEQY
TRBV6-1	TRBJ2-1	TRBD1	ATVFDRDNEQF
TRBV5-1	TRBJ2-4	TRBD1	ASSLLSGQAIQY
TRBV7-2	TRBJ2-3	.	ASSFGGQDTQY
TRBV7-9	TRBJ2-7	.	ASSLAVGITYEQY
TRBV7-2	TRBJ2-7	.	ASSLEGGAYEQY
TRBV6-1	TRBJ2-3	TRBD2	ASSSPSGSTDTQY
TRBV6-1	TRBJ2-7	.	ASSAQGGYEQY
TRBV19	TRBJ2-1	.	ASSTLGLEQF
TRBV2	TRBJ2-5	TRBD2	ASSGGGSRETQY
TRBV20-1	TRBJ2-1	TRBD2	SAVMTSDDYNEQF
TRBV7-9	TRBJ2-3	.	ASLQDTQY
TRBV2	TRBJ2-3	.	ASSDGSLNTDTQY
TRBV15	TRBJ2-7	TRBD2	ATGRDLEGGAGPY
TRBV19	TRBJ2-5	.	ASSIRVRETQY
TRBV4-3	TRBJ2-7	TRBD1	ASSHGTGAHYEQY
TRBV28	TRBJ1-4	.	ATLSTYNEKLF
TRBV5-4	TRBJ2-7	TRBD2	ASGLGVTSGYEQY
TRBV7-8	TRBJ1-3	.	ASSLDEGRTGNTIY
TRBV28	TRBJ2-7	.	ASSGPGARGYEQY
TRBV6-1	TRBJ2-6	.	ASSSRVSGANVLT
TRBV15	TRBJ2-7	TRBD1	ATSRDRGTSEQY
TRBV10-3	TRBJ2-1	TRBD2	AIASGSGIPNEQF
TRBV7-6	TRBJ2-1	.	ASSLTAWAYNEQF
TRBV3-1	TRBJ2-7	.	AGSQEARGYEQY
TRBV4-2	TRBJ2-7	TRBD1	ASSQAGTGDYEQY
TRBV28	TRBJ2-7	TRBD1	ASTGTGVRPYEQY
TRBV12-3/TRBV12-4	TRBJ2-7	.	ASSLQTLGEQY